This is a list of T cell receptor beta chains from one sample in a study of blood T cell repertoires in COVID-19. Here immunoSEQ multiplex PCR was the method, and the copy in TCRdb shows in-frame clones only, minus some. Among 200,000 to 250,000 clones, around 90% were seen once, and the ten largest hold 1.5% to 2%. Sequences were obtained from peripheral blood. The receptors come from a man between 65 and 85 years old with acute or convalescent COVID-19. The CDR3 runs from the conserved cysteine through the conserved F or W. Each record gives: V gene, J gene, D gene, clone size, CDR3 protein, CDR3 DNA. A D gene is named only where the DNA matches it firmly. Part of the rows lack a size; the others show once, few, many or a class for expanded clones.

V: TRBV5-5
J: TRBJ2-7
D: TRBD1
size: NA
CDR3: CASSLMGQGAREQYF
DNA: TGTGCCAGCAGCTTGATGGGACAGGGGGCGAGAGAGCAGTACTTC

V: TRBV3-1/TRBV3-2
J: TRBJ1-1
D: NA
size: few
CDR3: CASQTGGMNTEAFF
DNA: TGTGCCAGCCAAACTGGGGGCATGAACACTGAAGCTTTCTTT

V: TRBV19
J: TRBJ2-3
D: NA
size: NA
CDR3: CASSAQTDTQYF
DNA: TGTGCCAGTAGTGCACAAACAGATACGCAGTATTTT

V: TRBV2
J: TRBJ2-1
D: TRBD2
size: NA
CDR3: CASSEIRSGDYNEQFF
DNA: TGTGCCAGCAGTGAGATACGTAGCGGGGACTACAATGAGCAGTTCTTC

V: TRBV29-1
J: TRBJ2-1
D: NA
size: NA
CDR3: CSVDYKNVATDEQFF
DNA: TGCAGCGTTGACTACAAAAACGTAGCGACGGATGAGCAGTTCTTC

V: TRBV28
J: TRBJ2-1
D: TRBD1
size: once
CDR3: CASSPPGQGADEQFF
DNA: TGTGCCAGCAGTCCTCCGGGACAGGGGGCCGATGAGCAGTTCTTC

V: TRBV18
J: TRBJ1-6
D: NA
size: NA
CDR3: CASSATVGYQHSPLHF
DNA: TGTGCCAGCTCAGCGACAGTGGGGTATCAACATTCACCCCTCCACTTT

V: TRBV29-1
J: TRBJ2-1
D: NA
size: NA
CDR3: CSIRQTLYNEQFF
DNA: TGCAGCATTAGACAGACCCTTTACAATGAGCAGTTCTTC

V: TRBV9
J: TRBJ1-6
D: NA
size: NA
CDR3: CASGGYSYNSPLHF
DNA: TGTGCCAGCGGGGGGTACTCCTATAATTCACCCCTCCACTTT

V: TRBV5-1
J: TRBJ1-2
D: NA
size: once
CDR3: CASSLLQVSYGYTF
DNA: TGCGCCAGCAGCTTGTTGCAGGTTTCCTATGGCTACACCTTC

V: TRBV5-1
J: TRBJ1-2
D: NA
size: few
CDR3: CASSLSHVASPKRGYTF
DNA: TGCGCCAGCAGCTTGAGCCACGTTGCGTCCCCAAAGCGTGGCTACACCTTC